This TCR beta chain comes out of a study of technical replicates of blood from several donors. J gave up 5 bases and V 6 bases, and 10 bases lay outside the gene matches. Germline V lookup: CDR1 LNHDA, CDR2 SQIVND (reference sequence). The CDR3 length is 15 residues. Repertoires were generated with immunoSEQ multiplex PCR, while TCRdb's copy carries only in-frame clones and drops some. The sample consists of 17,000 or so clones, approximately 89% of them appearing once. The sequence was obtained from a human donor in good health. The rearrangement links TRBV19 to TRBJ2-7; the match to TRBD2 covers 10 bases. Sequenced: PBMCs. CDR3 region: CASSTQASGSHEQYF. The CDR3 nucleotides are TGTGCCAGTAGCACCCAGGCTAGCGGGAGCCACGAGCAGTACTTC.